This T cell receptor (beta chain) derives from a study of blood T cell repertoires in COVID-19. Sequencing used immunoSEQ multiplex PCR; TCRdb keeps in-frame clones, though not all of them. The repertoire holds just over 250,000 clones, with around four fifths as singletons. The TCR originated in a man aged 25 to 40 with acute COVID-19. Sequencing used PBMCs or T cells enriched from blood (not recorded which).

For the CDR3, the DNA is TGTGCCAGTAGTATTGGGACACTATACCAAGAGACCCAGTACTTC. This translates into CASSIGTLYQETQYF. The chain has TRBV19 and TRBJ2-5, with a possible D match to TRBD1 (6 bases). The CDR3 covers 15 residues. The V gene lost 3 bases and the J gene lost 0 bases, with 11 bases spanning the gap. The germline V gene encodes CDR1 LNHDA and CDR2 SQIVND (reference sequence).